This T cell receptor (beta chain) is drawn from a study of T-cell reconstitution after alpha-beta-depleted transplantation in children (dated by TCRdb to 2016 to 2017). For the wider study: T-cell immune reconstitution after TCRalphabeta/CD19-depleted allogeneic hematopoietic cell transplantation in children was quantitatively tracked in the study by means of TCR repertoire profiling.

Library preparation employed PCR. TCRdb records Illumina HiSeq 2500 as the sequencer. Molecular barcoding was employed in the preparation of TCR libraries, with unique molecular identifiers being used to normalize TCRbeta repertoire quantification. In-frame beta chains were kept once TCRdb had trimmed the public reads at Q25 with fastp and called clones with MiXCR. Rows with one shared CDR3 protein collapse into an entry with the most common genes and DNA. In all, the sample holds about 200,000 distinct CDR3 sequences, and approximately 15% of those were seen once. 13% of the sample is held by the ten biggest clonotypes. The CDR3 contains 16 residues, cysteine and phenylalanine counted. Only the CDR3 DNA stays, 48 bases, in frame from base 1. CDR1 and CDR2 are drawn from the germline V gene: SGHTA, FQGNSA. The table lists this clonotype with a few counts. Its antigen is still unknown. One end of the junction is discordant with germline, which a read error may explain.

The material was PBMCs from the stem cell graft donor, obtained from the stem cell graft. The sequence joins TRBV7-2 to TRBJ2-6; the D gene could be TRBD1 or TRBD2, each one agreeing over 5 bases. The TCR was taken from a human donor who donated a stem cell graft to a child with acute lymphoblastic leukemia. In nucleotide form, the sequence is TGTGCCAGCAGCTTAGGTGGGAGCTCTGGGGCCAACGGCCTGACTTTC. Translation gives CASSLGGSSGANGLTF. The variable domain in full, with residues beyond the CDR3 obtained from the reference TRBV7-2 and TRBJ2-6 genes, is GAGVSQSPSNKVTEKGKDVELRCDPISGHTALYWYRQSLGQGLEFLIYFQGNSAPDKSGLPSDRFSAERTGGSVSTLTIQRTQQEDSAVYLCASSLGGSSGANGLTFGAGSRLTVL.